Listed here are 29 T cell receptor beta chains from one sample, sequenced in a study of shared clonotypes between healthy human individuals. Here immunoSEQ multiplex PCR was the method, and the copy in TCRdb shows in-frame clones only, minus some. In the table there are approximately 2.4 million clones, around 95% of which are singletons. The sequenced sample consisted of naive CD4+ T cells sorted from blood. The subset: CD45RA+ positively selected. Source of these receptors: a man between 18 and 35 years old in good health.

The chain combines TRBV5-4 with TRBJ2-7; 11 nucleotides line up with TRBD1. The V gene end was trimmed by 0 bases and the J gene end by 7 bases; junction bases not matched to a gene: 6. There are 15 residues in the CDR3. CDR1 and CDR2 from the germline V gene are SGHNT and YYREEE (reference sequence). The CDR3 region is CASSLGGTGGQEQYF. The CDR3 region has the DNA TGTGCCAGCAGCTTGGGAGGGACAGGGGGTCAGGAGCAGTACTTC.

The chain combines TRBV11-2 with TRBJ2-3; TRBD2 aligns across 12 bases. CDR1 is SGHAT and CDR2 is FQNNGV in the germline V gene. Germline trimming cut 4 bases from V and 4 bases from J; bases unmatched to any gene: 6. The CDR3 has 16 residues. The chain's CDR3 is CASSSMTSGSPDTQYF. CDR3 DNA sequence: TGTGCCAGCAGCTCTATGACTAGCGGGAGCCCAGATACGCAGTATTTT. The variable domain in full, completed from reference TRBV11-2 and TRBJ2-3, reads EAGVAQSPRYKIIEKRQSVAFWCNPISGHATLYWYQQILGQGPKLLIQFQNNGVVDDSQLPKDRFSAERLKGVDSTLKIQPAKLEDSAVYLCASSSMTSGSPDTQYFGPGTRLTVL.

This chain connects TRBV11-2 to TRBJ1-5; D is ambiguous. The V end was cut by 6 bases, the J end by 0 bases, with 3 bases between. CDR1 is SGHAT and CDR2 is FQNNGV in the germline V gene. This CDR3 is built from 12 residues. Written as DNA, the CDR3 is TGTGCCAGCAGTAATAGCAATCAGCCCCAGCATTTT. This translates into CASSNSNQPQHF.

About this clone itself: The CDR3 end shows no conserved phenylalanine or tryptophan, and so a read error is likely. The chain has TRBV10-3 and TRBJ1-1; D is unclear. Germline-derived CDR1 and CDR2 are ENHRY and SYGVKD. The CDR3 length is 12 residues. The V and J ends lost 3 bases and 7 bases respectively, with 9 bases between them. CDR3 region: CAISEVSDEAFL. The CDR3 region has the DNA TGTGCCATCAGTGAAGTATCAGATGAAGCTTTCCTT.

For this clone: The same CDR3 can be traced to other DNA sequences in this sample. The V gene is TRBV30, the J gene TRBJ1-1, with D possibly TRBD1 on 5 matching bases. The germline V and J ends were trimmed by 1 base and 5 bases, with 8 bases remaining between them. Germline CDR1 reads GTSNPN; CDR2 reads SVGIG (reference sequence). The length of the CDR3 is 12 residues. CDR3 amino acids: CAWSDRGTEAFF. The CDR3 nucleotides are TGTGCCTGGAGTGATCGGGGGACTGAAGCTTTCTTT.

In regard to this clone: Other DNA sequences within the sample encode an identical CDR3. The gene calls are TRBV5-1 and TRBJ1-2; possibly TRBD1 for D (5 bases). This CDR3 has 12 amino acids. Germline V gives CDR1 SGHRS, CDR2 YFSETQ. The V end was cut by 0 bases, the J end by 7 bases, with 7 bases between. CDR3: CASSLGQGGYTF. The CDR3 DNA sequence: TGCGCCAGCAGCTTGGGGCAGGGTGGCTACACCTTC. Full variable domain (outside the CDR3, taken from reference TRBV5-1 and TRBJ1-2): KAGVTQTPRYLIKTRGQQVTLSCSPISGHRSVSWYQQTPGQGLQFLFEYFSETQRNKGNFPGRFSGRQFSNSRSEMNVSTLELGDSALYLCASSLGQGGYTFGSGTRLTVV.

This rearrangement joins TRBV30 to TRBJ2-1; D is possibly TRBD1 or TRBD2 (5 bases each). The CDR3 extends over 13 amino acids. V lost 2 bases and J lost 16, with 21 bases in between. The germline CDR1 and CDR2 sequences are GTSNPN and SVGIG (reference sequence). In DNA form, the CDR3 reads TGTGCCTGGAGTCCTTTCAGGGCGGAGGACGAATTCTTC. Its translation is CAWSPFRAEDEFF.

V usage is TRBV30 and J usage is TRBJ2-3, with TRBD2 identical over 14 bases. CDR1 is GTSNPN and CDR2 is SVGIG in the germline V gene (reference sequence). The CDR3 length is 17 residues. The ends lost 5 bases at V and 4 bases at J; junction bases unmatched: 11. CDR3 sequence reads: CAWETSRTSGRPDTQYF. The DNA for the CDR3 is TGTGCCTGGGAAACCTCCCGGACTAGCGGGAGGCCAGATACGCAGTATTTT.

V and J are TRBV2 and TRBJ2-6; D may be TRBD2 (5 bases). CDR1 and CDR2 (germline): SNHLY, FYNNEI. CDR3 size: 15 residues. Trimming shortened V by 6 bases and J by 0 bases, and 9 bases separated the two germline ends. The CDR3 bases are TGTGCCAGCAGGAGGGAGAGCTCTGGGGCCAACGTCCTGACTTTC. Translating gives CASRRESSGANVLTF. The variable domain in full, completed from reference TRBV2 and TRBJ2-6, reads EPEVTQTPSHQVTQMGQEVILRCVPISNHLYFYWYRQILGQKVEFLVSFYNNEISEKSEIFDDQFSVERPDGSNFTLKIRSTKLEDSAMYFCASRRESSGANVLTFGAGSRLTVL.

In nucleotides, the CDR3 is TGTGCCAGCAGATCGACGGGACTAGCGGGAAGTGAGCAGTTCTTC. Translation gives CASRSTGLAGSEQFF. The chain links TRBV7-2 to TRBJ2-1, with 13 bases fitting TRBD2. Germline assignment: CDR1 SGHTA and CDR2 FQGNSA. The CDR3 consists of 15 residues. V lost 6 bases to trimming and J lost 9 bases; unmatched junction nucleotides: 8.

The rearrangement joins TRBV5-1 to TRBJ2-3; D is unresolved. Trimming stripped 0 bases from V and 6 bases from J, with 11 bases between. Looked up from germline, CDR1 is SGHRS and CDR2 is YFSETQ. The CDR3 is 14 residues long. CDR3 region: CASSLELSGDTQYF. CDR3 sequence (DNA): TGCGCCAGCAGCTTGGAACTTTCGGGCGATACGCAGTATTTT.

This chain joins TRBV2 and TRBJ2-1; D might be TRBD2 (6 bases). The CDR3 is made up of 12 amino acids. Germline V CDR1 and CDR2: SNHLY, FYNNEI. V was shortened by 6 bases and J by 7 bases, with 10 bases between the two germline ends. The chain's CDR3 is CASRRLVNEQFF. The CDR3 nucleotides are TGTGCCAGCAGGAGACTAGTGAATGAGCAGTTCTTC.

The count of this clone is one. This chain uses TRBV25-1 with TRBJ1-1, with no clear D. The CDR3 extends over 14 amino acids. The V gene's germline CDR1 is MGHDK and CDR2 SYGVNS. Trimming cost V 8 bases and J 4 bases, with 17 bases left between them. CDR3: CASVSTSLGTEAFF. CDR3 sequence (DNA): TGTGCCAGCGTCTCCACCTCGTTGGGCACTGAAGCTTTCTTT.

This chain links TRBV18 with TRBJ2-3, with 7 bases lining up with TRBD2. Germline lookup yields CDR1 KGHSH and CDR2 LQKENI. CDR3 length: 15 amino acids. The junction had 7 bases not matched to a gene; V was cut back by 6 bases and J by 1 base. CDR3 sequence: CASSFSGGGTDTQYF. For the CDR3, the DNA is TGTGCCAGCTCCTTTTCGGGAGGTGGCACAGATACGCAGTATTTT.

To note about this clone: Within the sample, other DNA sequences also encode this same CDR3. V and J are TRBV11-2 and TRBJ1-4; D perhaps matches TRBD1 (5 bases). V lost 1 base, J lost 2 bases, and 8 bases lay in between. Germline V CDR1 and CDR2: SGHAT, FQNNGV. The CDR3 extends over 15 amino acids. CDR3 nucleotides: TGTGCCAGCAGCTTAGGGCAGGGTACTAATGAAAAACTGTTTTTT. The encoded protein is CASSLGQGTNEKLFF.

In its sample, this clone was seen once. The chain has TRBV11-2 and TRBJ2-2; TRBD2 matches 10 bases. After removal of 4 bases from V and 5 bases from J, the junction contained 7 bases not matched to a gene. Germline V lookup: CDR1 SGHAT, CDR2 FQNNGV. This CDR3 spans 16 amino acids. CDR3 bases: TGTGCCAGCAGCTCTAGCGGGAGAAGTAATACCGGGGAGCTGTTTTTT. Translating gives CASSSSGRSNTGELFF.

The rearrangement joins TRBV6-5 to TRBJ1-2, with 7 bases lining up with TRBD1. After removal of 0 bases from V and 6 bases from J, the junction contained 10 bases not matched to a gene. The CDR3 has 16 amino acids. Germline CDR1 MNHEY, CDR2 SVGAGI. CDR3 coding DNA: TGTGCCAGCAGTTACTCTTCTTCGACAGGGTCGGATGGCTACACCTTC. It encodes CASSYSSSTGSDGYTF.

This rearrangement joins TRBV5-4 to TRBJ2-5, with 8 bases lining up with TRBD2. The CDR3 totals 16 residues. Germline-derived CDR1 and CDR2 are SGHNT and YYREEE (reference sequence). J gave up 3 bases and V 3 bases, and 10 bases lay outside the gene matches. The CDR3 DNA sequence: TGTGCCAGCAGCTACCCGGGGGGGCGAAAGGAAGAGACCCAGTACTTC. It encodes CASSYPGGRKEETQYF.

Written as DNA, the CDR3 is TGCGCCAGCAGCTTGGAGGGCGGGGGGCCCAACGAGCAGTACTTC. Encoded protein: CASSLEGGGPNEQYF. This chain links TRBV5-1 with TRBJ2-7; 8 bases match TRBD2. The ends lost 0 bases at V and 5 bases at J; junction bases unmatched: 7. The CDR3 is 15 amino acids. CDR1 and CDR2 (germline): SGHRS, YFSETQ. Filled out from reference TRBV5-1 and TRBJ2-7, the complete variable domain reads KAGVTQTPRYLIKTRGQQVTLSCSPISGHRSVSWYQQTPGQGLQFLFEYFSETQRNKGNFPGRFSGRQFSNSRSEMNVSTLELGDSALYLCASSLEGGGPNEQYFGPGTRLTVT.

This rearrangement joins TRBV7-2 to TRBJ1-1; D ambiguous. V lost 4 bases, J lost 7 bases, and 13 bases lay in between. From germline, CDR1 is SGHTA and CDR2 FQGNSA. CDR3 size: 13 residues. CDR3 sequence reads: CASSSFNGVEAFF. CDR3 sequence (DNA): TGTGCCAGCAGCTCGTTCAACGGGGTTGAAGCTTTCTTT.

The chain couples TRBV28 to TRBJ1-6; TRBD1 aligns across 9 bases. V was pared by 4 bases and J by 12 bases, with 10 bases of the junction left unmatched. Germline CDR1 is MDHEN and CDR2 is SYDVKM. The CDR3 is 15 amino acids. The CDR3 loop is CASSSRPGQGEPLHF. The CDR3, as DNA: TGTGCCAGCAGTTCGAGGCCGGGACAGGGTGAACCCCTCCACTTT.

This chain links TRBV30 with TRBJ1-2; D unclear. Trimming stripped 2 bases from V and 0 bases from J, with 13 bases between. The germline CDR1 and CDR2 sequences are GTSNPN and SVGIG (reference sequence). CDR3 length: 15 amino acids. For the CDR3, the DNA is TGTGCCTGGAGTTACACCCAGGCAGCTAACTATGGCTACACCTTC. This translates into CAWSYTQAANYGYTF.

A single count supports this clone. The genes are TRBV28 and TRBJ2-2; either TRBD1 or TRBD2 may fit D (6 bases each). Trimming pared 3 bases from V and 6 bases from J, leaving 11 bases between. CDR3 size: 14 residues. CDR1 is MDHEN, CDR2 SYDVKM, per germline. The CDR3 coding sequence is TGTGCCAGCAGTTTTACGGGGGCGGCCGGGGAGCTGTTTTTT. This encodes CASSFTGAAGELFF.

The chain employs TRBV28 and TRBJ2-6, with TRBD1 as a possible D gene (6 bases). This CDR3 comprises 18 residues. Germline V gene lookup returns CDR1 MDHEN and CDR2 SYDVKM. V gave up 2 bases and J gave up 0 bases, with 14 bases separating them. This chain's CDR3 is CASSLRTEYLSGANVLTF. The CDR3 DNA follows: TGTGCCAGCAGTTTAAGGACAGAGTACCTCTCTGGGGCCAACGTCCTGACTTTC.

This rearrangement joins TRBV10-3 to TRBJ2-5; perhaps TRBD1 as D (5 bases). Germline values: CDR1 ENHRY, CDR2 SYGVKD. The CDR3 consists of 14 residues. V was cut by 3 bases and J by 3 bases, with 11 bases left in between. The CDR3 nucleotides read TGTGCCATCAGTGACTGGGCAGGGAAAGAGACCCAGTACTTC. It is translated as CAISDWAGKETQYF.

The chain is built from TRBV11-2 and TRBJ2-3; D is possibly TRBD2 (7 bases). This CDR3 is built from 17 residues. Germline values: CDR1 SGHAT, CDR2 FQNNGV. With 3 bases removed from V and 2 bases from J, the gap between germline ends came to 18 bases. Written as DNA, the CDR3 is TGTGCCAGCAGCTTCCGGGGGGCGAGCGGGATCACAGATACGCAGTATTTT. Its protein is CASSFRGASGITDTQYF.

The chain uses TRBV6-1 and TRBJ2-7, with 7 bases identical to TRBD1. The CDR3 contains 14 residues. Germline V CDR1 and CDR2: MNHNS, SASEGT. Trimming took 4 bases from V and 2 from J; bases not matched to a gene: 5. CDR3 residues: CASSGWDRAYEQYF. The CDR3 DNA reads TGTGCCAGCAGTGGATGGGACAGAGCCTACGAGCAGTACTTC.

The chain joins TRBV2 to TRBJ1-1; unclear D gene. The V and J ends lost 1 base and 0 bases respectively, with 6 bases between them. Looked up from germline, CDR1 is SNHLY and CDR2 is FYNNEI. CDR3 length: 14 amino acids. CDR3 DNA: TGTGCCAGCAGTGAAGGCATATTGAACACTGAAGCTTTCTTT. Its protein is CASSEGILNTEAFF.

The J gene is TRBJ2-7, the V gene TRBV5-1; 11 bases are shared with TRBD2. CDR3 size: 15 residues. CDR1 SGHRS and CDR2 YFSETQ come from the germline V gene. The J segment lost 6 bases and the V segment lost 6 bases, leaving 11 bases of the junction unmatched. CDR3 protein: CASNSLAGGFGEQYF. The CDR3 DNA is TGCGCCAGCAACTCCCTAGCGGGAGGCTTCGGCGAGCAGTACTTC.